This note documents a single T cell receptor beta chain sequence. Ten or more counts support this clonotype. The antigen it binds to is not known. No base-level quality is on record; no much larger clone is a single base apart. In the ophthalmopathy patients, disease was moderately to severely active, with a Clinical Activity Score of 3 or more, a NOSPECS grade of 4 or more, and a duration of less than 3 months. Patients with uncontrolled infections, other autoimmune diseases, pregnancy or lactation were excluded. Diagnoses were based on clinical symptoms, serum thyroxine and TRAb, thyroid ultrasound and orbital computed tomography. PBMCs were separated from roughly 10 ml of fresh peripheral blood using Ficoll-Paque density gradient centrifugation. Trizol reagent was used to extract total RNA, and RNA quality was then checked on an Agilent 2100 Bioanalyzer. This sample was taken from a study of T cells in Graves' hyperthyroidism and ophthalmopathy (dated by TCRdb to between 2018 and 2020). Background on the whole study: Peripheral blood samples were taken at initial diagnosis, before any treatment was given. A discovery cohort of approximately 97 patients, fewer than 50 with Graves' ophthalmopathy and about 58 with stable Graves' hyperthyroidism, was used to find distinguishing TCR V-J signatures. After blood sampling, hyperthyroidism patients were treated with methimazole at a starting dose of 30 mg daily, and ophthalmopathy patients were treated with high-dose intravenous methylprednisolone. The paper describes TCR Vbeta CDR3 sequencing of around 130 peripheral blood samples, made up of roughly 45 ophthalmopathy patients, 70 to 75 hyperthyroidism patients and roughly 17 progressor patients. Thyroid tissue and blood T-cell repertoires from six Graves' hyperthyroidism patients were also compared in the study. The roughly 91 discovery patients were randomly divided into training and test sets at a 7:3 ratio. Whether ophthalmopathy could be predicted prospectively was tested in an independent validation cohort made up of under 20 hyperthyroidism patients plus 17 patients who later progressed to ophthalmopathy. On the study overall, not on this receptor specifically: Sample size was not statistically predetermined, and blinding of investigators to group allocation was not performed. Most expanded thyroid clonotypes (frequency above 0.001) were also detected in blood, a finding suggesting that blood repertoires may reflect thyroid immune responses. In validation, progression to ophthalmopathy was predicted by the model with more than 65% sensitivity and about 72% specificity, a median of around 5.9 months before onset. A 13 V-J signature model separated ophthalmopathy from stable hyperthyroidism, with over 85% sensitivity and about 81% specificity in cross-validation and 80%/75% in testing.

The germline V and J ends show losses of 1 base and 0 bases respectively, and no gene match explains 5 bases of the junction. The germline V gene (reference sequence) sets CDR1 to GTSNPN and CDR2 to SVGIG. Inclusive of the bounding cysteine and phenylalanine, the CDR3 is 17 residues long. Only the CDR3 DNA is retained, 51 bases long and in frame from the first base. The TCR beta CDR3 regions were amplified from the RNA transcripts. The TCR CDR3 was subjected to a first round of RT-PCR using the HTBI primer set and the Qiagen OneStep RT-PCR kit. Libraries were constructed in a second round of multiplex PCR, after which size selection and purification were carried out. Sequencing of the libraries was done on an Illumina HiSeq2000 using paired-end 100 bp reads. The study's processing was this. SOAPnuke was used to process the raw data, throwing out any read that contained adapters or uncalled bases, had a mean Phred below 15, or lacked an exact constant-primer or identifier match. High-quality paired reads were merged with COPE v1.2.5, and unique nucleotide sequences were defined as clonotypes. MiTCR v1.1 was used to align the clonotypes against IMGT TRBV, TRBD and TRBJ reference segments. Only V-J combinations with frequency above 0.0001, covering approximately 99% of repertoires, were analysed. A TCS score was defined as the ratio between F50 (clonal expansion) and ExV (chaos), using BLOSUM62-based TCRdist between CDR3 peptides within each V-J. Welch's t-statistics and random forest reduced roughly 530 V-J features to about 12, which were used in a naive Bayes classifier (R e1071). The public reads were reprocessed in TCRdb via fastp at Q25 and MiXCR, keeping in-frame beta chains. Identical CDR3 protein sequences are pooled into one entry, listed with their most common genes and DNA. In this record, the V and J calls reflect TCRdb's handling and not the investigators' own analysis. The sample data list 400,000 to 600,000 distinct CDR3 sequences, and about 16% of these were observed just once. Around 32% of the sample is held by the ten biggest clonotypes.

Sequencing input: blood. The sequence joins TRBV30 to TRBJ2-1, with 11 central nucleotides matching TRBD2. The receptor was isolated from a woman in her 30s with Graves' ophthalmopathy. The CDR3: CAWSGSGRVSSYNEQFF. The sequenced DNA is TGTGCCTGGAGTGGTAGCGGGAGGGTCAGCTCCTACAATGAGCAGTTCTTC.